Following are 21 T cell receptor beta chains from one sample sequenced in a study of T cell changes during pregnancy in multiple sclerosis. Generated by immunoSEQ multiplex PCR, the TCRdb table keeps only in-frame clones and is missing some. The table has tens of thousands of clones, around nine tenths seen once. Material: peripheral blood, obtained in the second trimester of pregnancy. Receptor source: a female donor with multiple sclerosis, enrolled in a pregnancy study.

The chain joins TRBV6-4 to TRBJ2-3, with TRBD2 matching over 7 bases. V lost 6 bases to trimming and J lost 2 bases; unmatched junction nucleotides: 5. CDR3 length equals 14 residues. CDR1 and CDR2 from the germline V gene are MRHNA and SNTAGT. The chain's CDR3 is CASSALADTDTQYF. CDR3 in DNA: TGTGCCAGCAGCGCCCTAGCGGACACAGATACGCAGTATTTT.

The chain links TRBV7-2 to TRBJ2-7; D ambiguous. The CDR3 length is 12 residues. The V end lost 6 bases, the J end lost 3 bases, and 9 bases lay between the germline ends. Germline V gene data show CDR1 as SGHTA and CDR2 as FQGNSA. This CDR3 is CASRVSLYEQYF. CDR3 coding DNA: TGTGCCAGCAGAGTCAGTCTCTACGAGCAGTACTTC.

This rearrangement joins TRBV9 to TRBJ1-2, with 7 nucleotides matching TRBD1. This CDR3 is built from 17 residues. Trimming took 0 bases from V and 3 from J; bases not matched to a gene: 11. Per the germline V gene, CDR1 is SGDLS and CDR2 is YYNGEE. The CDR3: CASSVGPLWTGDYGYTF. CDR3 sequence (DNA): TGTGCCAGCAGCGTAGGGCCCCTTTGGACAGGAGACTATGGCTACACCTTC.

This chain connects TRBV9 to TRBJ2-7, with 7 bases lining up with TRBD1. The CDR3 covers 14 residues. V lost 0 bases and J lost 5; bases outside the gene matches: 5. The germline V gene encodes CDR1 SGDLS and CDR2 YYNGEE. CDR3 residues: CASSVGDRAHEQYF. CDR3 in DNA: TGTGCCAGCAGCGTAGGCGACAGGGCACACGAGCAGTACTTC.

The chain uses TRBV23-1 and TRBJ1-2, with D hard to call. TRBV23-1 is an open reading frame, and its role is uncertain. V gave up 2 bases and J gave up 5 bases, with 33 bases separating them. The CDR3 spans 21 residues. The CDR3 reads CASSQDSLRGPLITRIYGYTF. In DNA, the CDR3 is TGCGCCAGCAGTCAAGATAGTCTTCGGGGTCCACTGATCACTCGAATTTATGGCTACACCTTC.

The chain has TRBV13 and TRBJ2-2, with D perhaps matching TRBD2 (6 bases). Germline loops: CDR1 PRHDT, CDR2 FYEKMQ (reference sequence). Between the trimmed V and J ends, which lost 5 bases and 3 bases, there was a span of 13 bases. CDR3 length: 15 residues. The CDR3 DNA is TGTGCCAGCAGCAAAGGGGACTTCGACACCGGGGAGCTGTTTTTT. The encoded protein is CASSKGDFDTGELFF. Combining the CDR3 with reference TRBV13 and TRBJ2-2 gives the whole variable domain AAGVIQSPRHLIKEKRETATLKCYPIPRHDTVYWYQQGPGQDPQFLISFYEKMQSDKGSIPDRFSAQQFSDYHSELNMSSLELGDSALYFCASSKGDFDTGELFFGEGSRLTVL.

The chain couples TRBV18 to TRBJ2-5, with D uncertain. V was trimmed by 3 bases and J by 4 bases, leaving 6 bases between them. This CDR3 has 12 amino acids. CDR1 is KGHSH and CDR2 is LQKENI in the germline V gene. The CDR3 DNA follows: TGTGCCAGCTCACCGAAGAGAGAGACCCAGTACTTC. Translating gives CASSPKRETQYF.

The CDR3 DNA sequence: TGTGCCTGGAGTCGGGGACTAGCGGGAACGGCTGAGCAGTTCTTC. Translating gives CAWSRGLAGTAEQFF. The rearrangement links TRBV30 to TRBJ2-1; 13 bases line up with TRBD2. The CDR3 runs 15 residues. From germline, CDR1 is GTSNPN and CDR2 SVGIG (reference sequence). V shed 2 bases, J shed 9 bases, and the junction held 7 bases outside the gene matches.

This rearrangement joins TRBV28 to TRBJ1-6, with D unclear. CDR1 MDHEN and CDR2 SYDVKM come from the germline V gene. The CDR3 extends over 16 amino acids. V lost 5 bases and J 0 bases, leaving 11 bases between the germline ends. As DNA, the CDR3 is TGTGCCAGCAGTCCATGGCAGTCCTCCTATAATTCACCCCTCCACTTT. This codes for CASSPWQSSYNSPLHF.

The chain joins TRBV7-2 to TRBJ1-4; TRBD1 might be the D (5 bases). Between the trimmed V and J ends, which lost 2 bases and 3 bases, there was a span of 10 bases. CDR1 and CDR2 (germline): SGHTA, FQGNSA. The CDR3 sequence is 15 residues long. Here the CDR3 reads CASSLRWGANEKLFF. The CDR3, as DNA: TGTGCCAGCAGCTTAAGGTGGGGGGCTAATGAAAAACTGTTTTTT.

The chain links TRBV10-3 to TRBJ1-5; D gene uncertain. The V end lost 4 bases, the J end lost 2 bases, and 12 bases lay between the germline ends. The CDR3 covers 15 residues. Germline V gives CDR1 ENHRY, CDR2 SYGVKD. CDR3 nucleotide sequence: TGTGCCATCAGTGCGGCGGGCACGCGCAATCAGCCCCAGCATTTT. It encodes CAISAAGTRNQPQHF.

The chain links TRBV28 to TRBJ2-1, with 7 bases that match TRBD2. J gave up 2 bases and V 3 bases, and 1 base lay outside the gene matches. Germline V CDR1 and CDR2: MDHEN, SYDVKM. This CDR3 spans 14 amino acids. DNA for the CDR3: TGTGCCAGCAGTTTGACTAGCCCCTACAATGAGCAGTTCTTC. Protein sequence: CASSLTSPYNEQFF.

This sequence joins TRBV7-3 and TRBJ2-1, with 14 positions matching TRBD2. The CDR3 runs to 15 residues. J was trimmed by 7 bases and V by 5 bases; bases with no gene match: 4. CDR1 SGHTA and CDR2 FQGTGA come from the germline V gene. CDR3 bases: TGTGCCAGCAGCGGACTAGCGGGAGGTTCTAATGAGCAGTTCTTC. Protein sequence: CASSGLAGGSNEQFF.

The chain joins TRBV28 to TRBJ1-2; tentative D call: TRBD1 (5 bases). V dropped 3 bases and J dropped 0 bases, with 8 bases sitting between them. Germline CDR1 and CDR2: MDHEN and SYDVKM. CDR3 size: 14 residues. In DNA form, the CDR3 reads TGTGCCAGCAGTTTGGACAACTCTAACTATGGCTACACCTTC. It is translated as CASSLDNSNYGYTF.

V is TRBV7-2 and J is TRBJ1-1, with D tentatively TRBD1 (6 bases). Trimming removed 5 bases from V and 3 bases from J, with 10 bases in between. The CDR3 length is 13 residues. Germline CDR1 reads SGHTA; CDR2 reads FQGNSA. This CDR3 is CASSTGRYTEAFF. As DNA, the CDR3 is TGTGCCAGCAGCACAGGGCGGTACACTGAAGCTTTCTTT.

The chain links TRBV28 to TRBJ1-2, with D maybe TRBD1 (6 bases). CDR3 length: 15 residues. V was shortened by 2 bases and J by 4 bases, with 14 bases between the two germline ends. Germline assignment: CDR1 MDHEN and CDR2 SYDVKM. The CDR3 region has the DNA TGTGCCAGCAGTTTACTTGCGGACAGCCCCTATGGCTACACCTTC. It encodes CASSLLADSPYGYTF.

The chain carries TRBV6-1 and TRBJ2-7; D remains unclear. V lost 3 bases and J lost 7, with 16 bases in between. Looked up from germline, CDR1 is MNHNS and CDR2 is SASEGT. The length of the CDR3 is 14 residues. The CDR3 coding sequence is TGTGCCAGCAGTGAGGCGAATGAGCCGGGTGAGCAGTACTTC. Its translation: CASSEANEPGEQYF.

The chain couples TRBV7-9 to TRBJ1-2; the match to TRBD1 covers 12 bases. This CDR3 is 18 amino acids long. CDR1 is SEHNR, CDR2 FQNEAQ, per germline (reference sequence). The V and J ends lost 1 base and 2 bases, in that order; junction bases with no gene match: 8. CDR3 DNA: TGTGCCAGCAGCTTAGACCGGGACAGGGGGCAGTTGAACTATGGCTACACCTTC. Translation gives CASSLDRDRGQLNYGYTF.

The rearrangement joins TRBV9 to TRBJ2-1; D may be TRBD2 (6 bases). V was clipped by 0 bases and J by 8 bases, with 15 bases between them. Germline assignment: CDR1 SGDLS and CDR2 YYNGEE. CDR3 length equals 15 residues. CDR3 nucleotide sequence: TGTGCCAGCAGCGTAGAGGAGGGAGAAGCCTATGAGCAGTTCTTC. Encoded protein: CASSVEEGEAYEQFF.

The rearrangement joins TRBV27 to TRBJ2-1; D is unclear. CDR3 length: 14 residues. Trimming left V 5 bases short and J 3 bases short, with 11 bases between. CDR1 is MNHEY, CDR2 SMNVEV, per germline (reference sequence). The DNA of the CDR3 is TGTGCCAGCAGTCCCCCCGCGGTCTACAATGAGCAGTTCTTC. It translates to CASSPPAVYNEQFF.

The chain couples TRBV19 to TRBJ1-5; 10 bases line up with TRBD1. Germline trimming cut 8 bases from V and 7 bases from J; bases unmatched to any gene: 11. There are 15 residues in the CDR3. Germline CDR1 LNHDA, CDR2 SQIVND (reference sequence). The chain's CDR3 is CASRQGAQGRQPQHF. The DNA of the CDR3 is TGTGCCAGTCGACAGGGGGCACAGGGTAGACAGCCCCAGCATTTT.